The entry that follows covers one TCR beta chain sequence. Its specificity is unknown. Trimming shortened V by 3 bases and J by 2 bases, and 9 bases separated the two germline ends. CDR3 length equals 14 residues. The data were obtained in a study of CD8 T cells in ankylosing spondylitis. Whole-study findings and limits: In reactive arthritis synovial fluid and blood, some motif variants had been reported before. One TCR beta motif, made up of about 8 highly homologous variants, appeared characteristic of ankylosing spondylitis blood. Matched ankylosing spondylitis synovial fluid reportedly showed significant enrichment of disease-linked clones.

Quantitative 5'-RACE with molecular barcodes produced the TCR beta libraries. Via MiXCR, TCRdb re-called the 5' RACE reads, giving one row per CDR3 protein. The data show some 800,000 distinct CDR3 sequences, 10% to 15% seen once. The clonotype comes from a male donor with ankylosing spondylitis. The sequenced sample consisted of blood, either unsorted or a sorted T cell fraction (not recorded which). The rearrangement joins TRBV12-3 or TRBV12-4 to TRBJ2-3; no clear D gene. The DNA of the CDR3 is TGTGCCAGCAGTTTGGGTTTCCCCACAGATACGCAGTATTTT. Translated: CASSLGFPTDTQYF.